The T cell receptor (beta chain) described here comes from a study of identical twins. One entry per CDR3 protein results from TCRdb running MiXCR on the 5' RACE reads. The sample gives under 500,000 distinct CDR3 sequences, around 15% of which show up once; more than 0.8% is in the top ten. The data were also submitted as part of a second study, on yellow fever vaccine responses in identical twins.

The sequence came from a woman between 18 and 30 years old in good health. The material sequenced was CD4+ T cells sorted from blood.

The CDR3 region is CATSRDIASGIDEQYF. The CDR3, as DNA: TGTGCCACCAGCAGAGATATCGCTAGCGGGATTGACGAGCAGTACTTC. The chain couples TRBV15 to TRBJ2-7, with 9 bases fitting TRBD2. V gave up 0 bases and J gave up 5 bases; unmatched junction bases: 8. There are 16 residues in the CDR3. CDR1 is LNHNV, CDR2 YYDKDF, per germline (reference sequence).